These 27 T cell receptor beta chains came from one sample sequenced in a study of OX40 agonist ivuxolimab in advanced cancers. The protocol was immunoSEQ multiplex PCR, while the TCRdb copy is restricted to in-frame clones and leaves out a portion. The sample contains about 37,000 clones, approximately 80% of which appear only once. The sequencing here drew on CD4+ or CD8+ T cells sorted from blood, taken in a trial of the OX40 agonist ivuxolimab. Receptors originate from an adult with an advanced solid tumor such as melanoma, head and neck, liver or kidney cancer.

CDR3 region: CASSQDGAGGPNEQFF. The CDR3 DNA follows: TGCGCCAGCAGCCAAGATGGGGCGGGGGGGCCCAATGAGCAGTTCTTC. The genes are TRBV4-1 and TRBJ2-1; 9 nucleotides line up with TRBD2. The germline V gene encodes CDR1 MGHRA and CDR2 YSYEKL. CDR3 size: 16 residues. With 0 bases clipped from V and 6 bases from J, the junction kept 6 bases outside the gene matches.

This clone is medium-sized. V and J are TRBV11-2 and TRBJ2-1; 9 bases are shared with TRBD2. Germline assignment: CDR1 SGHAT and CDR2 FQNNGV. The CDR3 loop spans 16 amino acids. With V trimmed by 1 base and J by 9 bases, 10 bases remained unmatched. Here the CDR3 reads CASSLGVGGGAGEQFF. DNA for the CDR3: TGTGCCAGCAGCTTAGGAGTAGGCGGGGGGGCTGGTGAGCAGTTCTTC.

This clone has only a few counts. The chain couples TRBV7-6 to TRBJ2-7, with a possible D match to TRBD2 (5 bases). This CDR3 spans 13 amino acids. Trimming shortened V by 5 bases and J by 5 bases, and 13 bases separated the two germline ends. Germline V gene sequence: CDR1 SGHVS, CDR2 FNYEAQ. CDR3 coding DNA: TGTGCCAGCAGCCTGGACTCGGGCCACGAGCAGTACTTC. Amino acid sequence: CASSLDSGHEQYF.

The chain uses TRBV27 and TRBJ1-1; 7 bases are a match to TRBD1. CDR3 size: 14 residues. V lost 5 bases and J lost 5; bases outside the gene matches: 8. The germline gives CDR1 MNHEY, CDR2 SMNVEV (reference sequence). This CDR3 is CASSPRDSSTEAFF. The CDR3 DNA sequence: TGTGCCAGCAGTCCGCGGGACAGCTCAACTGAAGCTTTCTTT.

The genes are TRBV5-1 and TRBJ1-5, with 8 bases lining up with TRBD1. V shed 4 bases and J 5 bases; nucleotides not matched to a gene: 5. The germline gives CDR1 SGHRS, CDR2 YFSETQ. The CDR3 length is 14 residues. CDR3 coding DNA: TGCGCCAGCAGCCCCGGGACAGGTTATCAGCCCCAGCATTTT. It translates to CASSPGTGYQPQHF.

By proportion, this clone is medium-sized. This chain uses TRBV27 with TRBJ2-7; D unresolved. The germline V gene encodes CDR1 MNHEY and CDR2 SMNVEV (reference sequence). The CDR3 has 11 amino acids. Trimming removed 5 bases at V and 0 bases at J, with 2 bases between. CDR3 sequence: CASSTSYEQYF. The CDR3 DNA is TGTGCCAGCAGTACCTCCTACGAGCAGTACTTC.

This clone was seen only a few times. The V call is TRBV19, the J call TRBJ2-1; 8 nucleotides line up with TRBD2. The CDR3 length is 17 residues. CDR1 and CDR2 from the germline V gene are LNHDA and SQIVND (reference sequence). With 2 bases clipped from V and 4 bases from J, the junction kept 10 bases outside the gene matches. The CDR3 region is CASSITAGDSFYNEQFF. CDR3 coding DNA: TGTGCCAGTAGTATAACAGCGGGAGACTCATTTTACAATGAGCAGTTCTTC.

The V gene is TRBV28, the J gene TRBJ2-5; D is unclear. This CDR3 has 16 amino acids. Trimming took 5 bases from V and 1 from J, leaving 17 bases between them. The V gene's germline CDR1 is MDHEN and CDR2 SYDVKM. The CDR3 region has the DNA TGTGCCAGCAGTCCTCTTTTTGGTAATGCCCAAGAGACCCAGTACTTC. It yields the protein CASSPLFGNAQETQYF. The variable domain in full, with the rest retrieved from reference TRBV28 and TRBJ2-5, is DVKVTQSSRYLVKRTGEKVFLECVQDMDHENMFWYRQDPGLGLRLIYFSYDVKMKEKGDIPEGYSVSREKKERFSLILESASTNQTSMYLCASSPLFGNAQETQYFGPGTRLLVL.

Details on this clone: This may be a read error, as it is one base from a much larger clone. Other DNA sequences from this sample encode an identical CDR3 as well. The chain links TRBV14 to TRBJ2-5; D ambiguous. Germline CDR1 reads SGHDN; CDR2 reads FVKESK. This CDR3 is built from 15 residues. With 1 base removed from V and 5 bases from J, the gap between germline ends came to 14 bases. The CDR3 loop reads CASSQALAAGETQYF. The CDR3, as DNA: TGTGCCAGCAGCCAAGCTCTCGCGGCCGGGGAGACCCAGTACTTC. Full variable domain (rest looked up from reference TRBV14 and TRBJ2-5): EAGVTQFPSHSVIEKGQTVTLRCDPISGHDNLYWYRRVMGKEIKFLLHFVKESKQDESGMPNNRFLAERTGGTYSTLKVQPAELEDSGVYFCASSQALAAGETQYFGPGTRLLVL.

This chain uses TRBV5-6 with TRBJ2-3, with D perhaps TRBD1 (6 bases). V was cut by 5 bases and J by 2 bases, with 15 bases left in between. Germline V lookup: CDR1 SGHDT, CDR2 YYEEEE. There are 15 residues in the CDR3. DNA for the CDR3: TGTGCCAGCAGTCCGGTGGGGACACACACAGATACGCAGTATTTT. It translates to CASSPVGTHTDTQYF.

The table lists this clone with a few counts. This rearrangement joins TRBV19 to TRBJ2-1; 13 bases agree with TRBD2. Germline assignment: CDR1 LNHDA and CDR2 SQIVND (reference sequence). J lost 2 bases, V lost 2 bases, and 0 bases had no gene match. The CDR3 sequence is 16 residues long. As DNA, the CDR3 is TGTGCCAGTAGTATAACTAGCGGGAGGGCCTACAATGAGCAGTTCTTC. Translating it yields CASSITSGRAYNEQFF. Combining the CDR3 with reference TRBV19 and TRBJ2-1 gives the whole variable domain DGGITQSPKYLFRKEGQNVTLSCEQNLNHDAMYWYRQDPGQGLRLIYYSQIVNDFQKGDIAEGYSVSREKKESFPLTVTSAQKNPTAFYLCASSITSGRAYNEQFFGPGTRLTVL.

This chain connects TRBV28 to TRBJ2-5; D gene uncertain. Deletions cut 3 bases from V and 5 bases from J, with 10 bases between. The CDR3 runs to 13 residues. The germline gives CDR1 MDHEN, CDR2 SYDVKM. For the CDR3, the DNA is TGTGCCAGCAGTTTTCCCCACCGGGAGACCCAGTACTTC. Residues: CASSFPHRETQYF.

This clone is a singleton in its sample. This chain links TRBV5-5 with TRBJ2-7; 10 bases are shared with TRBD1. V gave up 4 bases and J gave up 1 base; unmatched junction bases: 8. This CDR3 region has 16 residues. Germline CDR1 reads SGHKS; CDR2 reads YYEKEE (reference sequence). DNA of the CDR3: TGTGCCAGCAGCAGATCCCGGGACAGGGGTTCCTACGAGCAGTACTTC. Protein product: CASSRSRDRGSYEQYF.

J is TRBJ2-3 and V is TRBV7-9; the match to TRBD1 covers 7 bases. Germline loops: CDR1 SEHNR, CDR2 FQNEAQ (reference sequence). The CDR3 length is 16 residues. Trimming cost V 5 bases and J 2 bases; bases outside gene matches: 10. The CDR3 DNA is TGTGCCAGCAGCCTCCCTCAGGGGGATGACACAGATACGCAGTATTTT. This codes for CASSLPQGDDTDTQYF.

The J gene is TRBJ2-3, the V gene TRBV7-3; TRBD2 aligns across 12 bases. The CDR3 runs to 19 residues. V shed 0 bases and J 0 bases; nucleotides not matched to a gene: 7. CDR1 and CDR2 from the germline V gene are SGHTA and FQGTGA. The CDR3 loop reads CASSLTSVLAGGSTDTQYF. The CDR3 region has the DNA TGTGCCAGCAGCTTAACCTCTGTCCTAGCGGGAGGGAGCACAGATACGCAGTATTTT.

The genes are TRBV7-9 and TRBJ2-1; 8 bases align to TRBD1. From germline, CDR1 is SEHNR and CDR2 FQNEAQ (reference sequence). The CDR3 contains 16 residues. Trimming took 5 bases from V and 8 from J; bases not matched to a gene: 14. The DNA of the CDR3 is TGTGCCAGCAGCCTAGACAGGGGACCCTCCCCCTATGAGCAGTTCTTC. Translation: CASSLDRGPSPYEQFF. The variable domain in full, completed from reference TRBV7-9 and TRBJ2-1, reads DTGVSQNPRHKITKRGQNVTFRCDPISEHNRLYWYRQTLGQGPEFLTYFQNEAQLEKSRLLSDRFSAERPKGSFSTLEIQRTEQGDSAMYLCASSLDRGPSPYEQFFGPGTRLTVL.

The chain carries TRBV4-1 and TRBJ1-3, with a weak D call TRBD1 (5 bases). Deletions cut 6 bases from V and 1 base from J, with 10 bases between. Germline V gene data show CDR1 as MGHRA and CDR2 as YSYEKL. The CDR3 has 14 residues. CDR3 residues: CASSGRGSGNTIYF. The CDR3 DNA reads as TGCGCCAGCAGTGGACGGGGGTCTGGAAACACCATATATTTT.

Here the CDR3 DNA reads TGTGCCACCAGCAGAGATCCCGGACTCTACAACTATGGCTACACCTTC. This codes for CATSRDPGLYNYGYTF. The V and J genes are TRBV15 and TRBJ1-2; D is ambiguous. Per germline, CDR1 LNHNV and CDR2 YYDKDF (reference sequence). The CDR3 has 16 residues. Trimming took 0 bases from V and 2 from J, leaving 13 bases between them.

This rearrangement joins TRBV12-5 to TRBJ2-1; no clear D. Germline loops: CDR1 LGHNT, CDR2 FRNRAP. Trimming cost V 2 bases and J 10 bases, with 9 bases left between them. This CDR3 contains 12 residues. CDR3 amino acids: CASGLTAGEQFF. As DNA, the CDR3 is TGTGCTAGTGGTTTGACGGCCGGAGAGCAGTTCTTC.

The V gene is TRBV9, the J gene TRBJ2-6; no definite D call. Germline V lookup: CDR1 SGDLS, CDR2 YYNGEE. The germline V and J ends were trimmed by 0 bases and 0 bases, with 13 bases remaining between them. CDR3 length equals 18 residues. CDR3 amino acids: CASSVENYPSSGANVLTF. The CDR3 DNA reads TGTGCCAGCAGCGTAGAAAACTACCCGAGCTCTGGGGCCAACGTCCTGACTTTC.

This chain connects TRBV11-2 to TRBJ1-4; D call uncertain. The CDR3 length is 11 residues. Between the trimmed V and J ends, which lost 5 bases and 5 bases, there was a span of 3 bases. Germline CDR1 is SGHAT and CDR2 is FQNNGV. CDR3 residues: CASSRNEKLFF. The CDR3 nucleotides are TGTGCCAGCAGCCGGAATGAAAAACTGTTTTTT.

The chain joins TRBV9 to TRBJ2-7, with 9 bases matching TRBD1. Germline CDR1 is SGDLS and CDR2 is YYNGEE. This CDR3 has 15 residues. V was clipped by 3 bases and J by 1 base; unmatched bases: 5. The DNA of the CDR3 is TGTGCCAGCAGCGCCCGACAGGGGGTTTCCTACGAGCAGTACTTC. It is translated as CASSARQGVSYEQYF.

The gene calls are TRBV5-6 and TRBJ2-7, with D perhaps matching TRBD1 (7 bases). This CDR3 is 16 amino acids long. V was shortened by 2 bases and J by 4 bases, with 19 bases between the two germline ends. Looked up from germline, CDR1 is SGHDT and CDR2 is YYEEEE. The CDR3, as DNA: TGTGCCAGCAGCTTAGCGACTTCCCCAGGGGGGTACGAGCAGTACTTC. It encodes CASSLATSPGGYEQYF.

The CDR3 DNA is TGTGCCAGCAGCCACCGGACAGGGGAGGAGTACGAGCAGTACTTC. Translated, it gives CASSHRTGEEYEQYF. V is TRBV4-2 and J is TRBJ2-7, with 9 positions matching TRBD1. Germline values: CDR1 LGHNA, CDR2 YNFKEQ. J was trimmed by 4 bases and V by 3 bases; bases with no gene match: 7. The CDR3 has 15 residues.

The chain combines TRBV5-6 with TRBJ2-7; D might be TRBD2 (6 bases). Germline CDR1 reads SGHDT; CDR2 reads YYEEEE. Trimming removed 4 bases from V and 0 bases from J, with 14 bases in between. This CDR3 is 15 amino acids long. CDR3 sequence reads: CASSPSDGSSYEQYF. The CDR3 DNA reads TGTGCCAGCAGCCCCTCGGACGGGAGCTCCTACGAGCAGTACTTC.

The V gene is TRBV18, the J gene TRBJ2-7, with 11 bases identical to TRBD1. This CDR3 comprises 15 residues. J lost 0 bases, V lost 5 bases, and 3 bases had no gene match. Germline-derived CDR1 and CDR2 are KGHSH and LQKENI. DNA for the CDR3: TGTGCCAGCTCAGGACAGGGGGCCAACTCCTACGAGCAGTACTTC. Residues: CASSGQGANSYEQYF.

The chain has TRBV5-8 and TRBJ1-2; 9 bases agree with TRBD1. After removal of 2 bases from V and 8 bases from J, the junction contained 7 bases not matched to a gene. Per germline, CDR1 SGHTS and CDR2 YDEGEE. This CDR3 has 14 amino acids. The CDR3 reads CASSFGQGRGGYTF. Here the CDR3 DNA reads TGTGCCAGCAGCTTCGGACAGGGGCGGGGAGGCTACACCTTC.